This T cell receptor beta chain was captured in a study of blood T cell repertoires in COVID-19. Study details: COVID-19 samples from acute and convalescent phases originated in the United States, Italy and Spain. T cells, B-cell-depleted T cells, or PBMCs supplied cDNA or gDNA.

V was trimmed by 6 bases and J by 0 bases, leaving 18 bases between them. The CDR3 has 16 residues. Germline V gene data show CDR1 as SGHAT and CDR2 as FQNNGV. Original analysis: Amplifying reference gene primers gave estimates of nucleated cell counts. Sequencing used immunoSEQ multiplex PCR; TCRdb keeps in-frame clones, though not all of them. V and J calls and clone size are given by that table; D and trimming were obtained from the DNA. The repertoire holds roughly 40,000 clones, with approximately 86% as singletons. The sample comprised peripheral blood. This TCR derives from an elderly woman with acute or convalescent COVID-19. The chain couples TRBV11-2 to TRBJ2-7, with D perhaps matching TRBD2 (6 bases). CDR3 nucleotide sequence: TGTGCCAGCAGTCAAAATCGGAGGGCCAGCTCCTACGAGCAGTACTTC. Protein sequence: CASSQNRRASSYEQYF.